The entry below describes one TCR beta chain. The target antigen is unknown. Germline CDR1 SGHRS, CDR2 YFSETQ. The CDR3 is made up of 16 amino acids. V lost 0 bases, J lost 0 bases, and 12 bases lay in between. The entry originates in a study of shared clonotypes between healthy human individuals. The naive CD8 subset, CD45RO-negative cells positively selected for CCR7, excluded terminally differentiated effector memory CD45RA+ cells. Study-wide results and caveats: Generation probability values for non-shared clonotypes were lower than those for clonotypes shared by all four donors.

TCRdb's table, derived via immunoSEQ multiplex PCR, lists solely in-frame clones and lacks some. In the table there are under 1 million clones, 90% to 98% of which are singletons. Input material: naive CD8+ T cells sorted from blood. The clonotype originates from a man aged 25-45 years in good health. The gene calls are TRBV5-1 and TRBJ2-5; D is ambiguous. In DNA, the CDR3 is TGCGCCAGCAGCTTGGTAGGGCTAGGGTACCAAGAGACCCAGTACTTC. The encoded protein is CASSLVGLGYQETQYF. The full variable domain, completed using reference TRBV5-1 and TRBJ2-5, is KAGVTQTPRYLIKTRGQQVTLSCSPISGHRSVSWYQQTPGQGLQFLFEYFSETQRNKGNFPGRFSGRQFSNSRSEMNVSTLELGDSALYLCASSLVGLGYQETQYFGPGTRLLVL.